The T cell receptor (beta chain) under discussion was sequenced for a study of cytomegalovirus exposure and HLA in healthy donors listed by TCRdb under 2017. Study-level background: According to an earlier analysis of around 600 of the donors, about 179 million T cells yielded 100 million or so unique TCR beta sequences and 250 to 350 Gb of sequence data. Around 320 gigabases of sequencing data and approximately 85 million unique TCR sequences were included in an early release covering about 620 HLA-typed donors. Of the approximately 400 genotyped donors, less than 85% were placed in the genetic ancestry cluster associated with self-reported Caucasian donors. The study aimed to test whether signatures of past pathogen exposure could be identified by cataloging public T cell receptors. Using immunosequencing, the study profiled T cell repertoires from around 680 subjects and related those repertoires to cytomegalovirus serostatus. In addition to the first cohort of 500 to 850 subjects, a separate validation cohort of approximately 130 different subjects was used. The study combined high-throughput TCR immunosequencing, statistical association of individual TCRs with disease status, and machine learning to predict cytomegalovirus infection status. To study patterns of TCR occurrence, a later analysis re-analyzed previously published TCR beta repertoires from 650 to 750 donors and added high-resolution HLA genotyping. Rather than using new phenotypic data, the later analysis identified candidate immune exposures from TCR beta sequences and from how often those sequences occurred across donors. To decide whether each TCR beta V gene segment behaved as functional or pseudogenic, an earlier analysis of some 540 of the donors relied on high-throughput TCR beta sequencing. Donor age, sex, ethnicity and CMV serostatus were compiled alongside the repertoire data. Genome-wide SNP genotypes for about 55% of the 666 donors were used in a later genetic analysis, which treated that subset as a discovery cohort. Every repertoire in the discovery cohort had been generated on one and the same sequencing platform. HLA typing covered class I and class II loci at four-digit resolution. Typing coverage differed by locus: A, B, C, DRB1 and DQB1 were typed in about 620-630 donors, DQA1 in 522, DPA1 in 600 to 610, and DPB1 in 400 to 480. Five DR-DQ haplotypes were handled as single units for association and clustering because linkage in the cohort was strong. On average, roughly 250,000 unique TCR beta nucleotide sequences were sequenced per donor among several hundred genotyped donors of the cohort, with 15% to 20% of those sequences being non-productive. Results the study describes overall, beyond this receptor: It was suggested by the authors that the approach could potentially be generalized to other disease states and immunological phenotypes. Because counts were too low, roughly 16 rarely observed V segments, including chromosome 9 orphons, were excluded from the earlier analysis of under 650 of the donors. Sequencing depth was assumed to be roughly uniform across donors in the presence/absence analyses, though that assumption may not hold. When HLA alleles, especially DR and DQ, strongly co-occurred, attributing TCR associations to individual alleles was difficult. CMV serostatus was the only immune exposure information available for the cohort. V-gene and J-gene trimming of TCR beta chains was associated with a missense DCLRE1C variant in a later genetic analysis, and the association was replicated in an independent cohort. A cluster of highly shared sequence variants was judged likely to be a technical artifact of the sequencing pipeline. A later analysis associated 15,000 to 20,000 TCR beta sequences with specific HLA alleles at a false discovery rate of 0.05. HLA typing was unavailable for some donors at each locus, so association tests used only the typed subset. In this cohort, only TCR beta chains were sequenced, and detectable features were limited by the absence of alpha or paired-chain data. A later analysis reported that several top co-occurrence clusters appeared linked to parvovirus B19, influenza, CMV and Epstein-Barr virus. In vitro tests confirmed that a few of the cytomegalovirus-associated TCR beta chains recognize cytomegalovirus antigens. The classifier was reported to diagnose cytomegalovirus status with high specificity and sensitivity in both the original and validation cohorts. According to a later analysis, most CMV-associated TCR beta chains appeared to be HLA-restricted, and the HLA associations seemed to be driven largely by CMV exposure. A later genetic analysis reported fewer N-insertions in productive TCRs among donors in an Asian-associated ancestry cluster than the roughly 700-donor mean. Across donors, most TCR sequences were observed very rarely, whereas some public TCRs were present in many individuals. Correlated functional status among segregating V segments might reflect linkage disequilibrium, but an unknown experimental factor could not be ruled out. A further reported finding was that TCR beta sequences accurately predicted the HLA-A and HLA-B alleles for most subjects in the first cohort. In an earlier analysis of 587 of the donors, most TCR beta V segments appeared in productive rearrangements about 90% or about 30% of the time, broadly matching IMGT annotations. In the study, about 150 TCR beta chains were listed as associated with cytomegalovirus. The 87-base-pair reads could not distinguish some IMGT-functional V segments, including TRBV6-2 and TRBV6-3, so those segments were excluded. Compared with equally common non-associated chains, HLA-associated TCR beta chains in a later analysis were more clonally expanded and had lower generation probabilities. According to a later analysis, TCR association rates differed among HLA loci, with DRB1 alleles showing the most associated TCRs and HLA-C alleles showing the fewest.

Library generation was performed with the immunoSEQ multiplex PCR assay. For the multiplex PCR, a mixture combining 60 forward primers for TCR Vbeta segments and 13 reverse primers for TCR Jbeta segments was used. The CDR3 region of rearranged TCR beta genes was amplified from genomic DNA with a multiplex PCR assay. On the Illumina HiSeq System, the amplified TCR beta libraries were sequenced as 87-base-pair reads. The authors processed their data as follows. Across the 700 or so repertoires, a later analysis counted approximately 75 million unique TCR beta chains, approximately 10 million of which were shared by at least two donors. A nearest-neighbor algorithm error-corrected the raw reads and collapsed the reads into unique sequences, merging closely related sequences to remove PCR and sequencing errors. CDR3 sequences were aligned to IMGT reference sequences to assign V, D and J gene segments. For a sequence to be retained, at least a six-nucleotide match to both a V gene segment and a J gene segment was required. A rearrangement was called productive if the CDR3 had no stop codons and remained in frame with V and J, and every other rearrangement was called non-productive. CDR3 was defined according to IMGT convention as the region running from the second conserved V-encoded cysteine to the conserved J-encoded phenylalanine. The earlier analysis of some 580 of the donors excluded any sequence lacking an unambiguous match to a single V gene segment. In an earlier analysis of approximately 550 of the donors, V segments were called functional above 56.7% productive rearrangements and were called segregating when the between-donor standard deviation exceeded 5%. To diagnose cytomegalovirus status from the catalog of TCR beta chain sequences, a statistical classification framework was built. V and J gene assignment, in a later analysis, came from comparing TCR nucleotide sequences with IMGT/GENE-DB human TR gene sequences. A later analysis assigned CDR3 sequences and most-parsimonious VDJ recombination scenarios with the TCRdist pipeline. In a later analysis, every TCR beta chain was defined by the combination of its CDR3 amino acid sequence and its V-gene family, and reads without a unique V-gene family were dropped. A later analysis removed 500 to 650 highly shared, low-generation-probability nucleotide sequences to deal with suspected cross-contamination and a sequencing artifact. A later analysis calculated a clonal expansion index for each public chain from normalized within-repertoire ranks of inferred template counts. Generation probabilities in a later analysis came from a VDJ recombination model fitted to out-of-frame rearrangements, and those results were checked against IGoR. In a later analysis, TCR-TCR, TCR-HLA and TCR-CMV co-occurrence was scored with hypergeometric tests, and a repertoire-size bias correction was applied to TCR pairs. A later analysis estimated false discovery rates by permuting HLA or CMV assignments 20 times. A later analysis grouped co-occurring TCRs with DBSCAN, adding TCRdist sequence similarity when clustering within HLA-allele-positive subsets. Repertoires with fewer than 30,000 or more than 120,000 public chains, plus five repertoires with anomalous nucleotide sharing, were excluded from co-occurrence clustering. The table comes from immuneACCESS by way of TCRdb, which keeps in-frame sequences with V and J called. Part of the clones is missing from these tables; in studies checked, under half for an unresolved V gene and the rest for unknown reasons. Clone size and V and J calls were adopted from that table, with D and trimming inferred from the DNA. In this sample the table shows approximately 150,000 clones, around 65% of which occur a single time. Around 6.3% of the sample belongs to the ten largest clones.

The cohort comprised under 700 healthy bone marrow donors. All cohort members were sampled while nominally healthy, although unrecorded immune exposures were likely present. The donor tested CMV seronegative, placing the donor among the 352 seronegative members of the cohort. Each donor provided a peripheral blood sample, and peripheral blood mononuclear cells were used for TCR beta sequencing. Genomic DNA was extracted from the blood cell samples with the Qiagen DNeasy Blood Extraction Kit. As regards this clone: Its antigen is currently not known. Nothing much larger sits one base from this clone, and base qualities are not available.

Via the germline V gene, CDR1 is MNHEY and CDR2 SVGAGI. There are 15 amino acids in the CDR3, from cysteine to phenylalanine inclusive. Left in the record is the CDR3 DNA by itself, 45 bases read in frame from the first base. Unmatched junction bases come to 8, with V trimmed by 6 bases and J by 4 bases. The sequence came from a woman in her sixties in good health and CMV-seronegative. The sequence links TRBV6-5 to TRBJ2-2; 7 bases in between match TRBD2. Input material: PBMCs. The DNA sequence follows: TGTGCCAGCAGCCGCGGGGGTCAGGGCACCGGGGAGCTGTTTTTT. Its amino acids are CASSRGGQGTGELFF.